This T cell receptor (beta chain) was recovered during a study of CD8 T cells in ankylosing spondylitis. This clonotype was seen many times. Antigen unknown. Quantitative molecular-barcoded 5'-RACE generated the TCR beta libraries. TCRdb reanalysed the 5' RACE reads using MiXCR and keeps one entry per CDR3 protein. The table shows under 250,000 distinct CDR3 sequences, with around 8% occurring only once. The junction had 10 bases not matched to a gene; V was cut back by 9 bases and J by 3 bases. The CDR3 has 14 residues. Study results and caveats: The clones that were linked to disease were reported to be significantly enriched in matched synovial fluid samples from ankylosing spondylitis patients.

The material sequenced was blood, either unsorted or a sorted T cell fraction (not recorded which). The rearrangement links TRBV12-3 or TRBV12-4 to TRBJ2-7, with 8 bases lining up with TRBD2. This TCR came from a female donor with ankylosing spondylitis or in good health (not recorded which). The CDR3 DNA reads TGTGCCAGTTCACAAGCGGGAGTAAGCTACGAGCAGTACTTC. Translating it yields CASSQAGVSYEQYF.